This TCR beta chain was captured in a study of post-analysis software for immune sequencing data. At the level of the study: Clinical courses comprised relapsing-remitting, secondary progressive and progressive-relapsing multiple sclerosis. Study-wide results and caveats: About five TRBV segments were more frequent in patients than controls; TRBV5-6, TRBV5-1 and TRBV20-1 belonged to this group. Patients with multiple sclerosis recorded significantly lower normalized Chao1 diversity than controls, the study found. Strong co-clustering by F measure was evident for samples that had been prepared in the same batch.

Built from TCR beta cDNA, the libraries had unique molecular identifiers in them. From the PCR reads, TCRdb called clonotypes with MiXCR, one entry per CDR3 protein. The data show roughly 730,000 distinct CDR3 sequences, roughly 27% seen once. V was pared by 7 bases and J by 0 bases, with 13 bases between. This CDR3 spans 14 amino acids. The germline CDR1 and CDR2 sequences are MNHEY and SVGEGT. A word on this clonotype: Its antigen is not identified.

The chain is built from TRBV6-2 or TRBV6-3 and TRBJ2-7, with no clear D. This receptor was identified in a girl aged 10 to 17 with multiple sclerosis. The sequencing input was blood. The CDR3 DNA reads TGTGCCAGCACCGACCGCAGGAGCTCCTACGAGCAGTACTTC. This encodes CASTDRRSSYEQYF.